What follows are 5 T cell receptor beta chains derived from one specimen sequenced in a study of OX40 agonist ivuxolimab in advanced cancers. Assay: immunoSEQ multiplex PCR; the TCRdb copy retains only in-frame clones and omits some. The sample has roughly 100,000 clones, approximately 90% seen once; the top ten hold 7.4%. The specimen comprised CD4+ or CD8+ T cells sorted from blood, sampled in a trial of the OX40 agonist ivuxolimab. These receptors were collected from an adult with an advanced solid tumor such as melanoma, head and neck, liver or kidney cancer.

Here the CDR3 reads CASSLQFWTSGVNTGELFF. The CDR3 DNA is TGTGCCAGCAGCCTCCAATTTTGGACTAGCGGGGTGAACACCGGGGAGCTGTTTTTT. The chain is built from TRBV6-4 and TRBJ2-2; TRBD2 matches 12 bases. Germline trimming cut 6 bases from V and 1 base from J; bases unmatched to any gene: 12. CDR3 length equals 19 residues. The germline V gene encodes CDR1 MRHNA and CDR2 SNTAGT.

The chain recombines TRBV6-1 with TRBJ1-4; D might be TRBD1 (5 bases). Germline CDR1 reads MNHNS; CDR2 reads SASEGT. This CDR3 is built from 14 residues. V lost 8 bases to trimming and J lost 4 bases, with 14 bases between them. The CDR3 here is CASRAGTYNEKLFF. CDR3 nucleotide sequence: TGTGCCAGCCGCGCCGGGACGTATAATGAAAAACTGTTTTTT.

The V call is TRBV7-9, the J call TRBJ2-5; D is perhaps TRBD1 (5 bases). Gene TRBJ2-7 matches the end of the DNA better, so the J call may be wrong. This CDR3 is 15 amino acids long. The germline CDR1 and CDR2 sequences are SEHNR and FQNEAQ (reference sequence). DNA for the CDR3: TGTGCCAGCAGCTTAGGGTGGGCGGACACCTACGAGCAGTACTTC. Amino acid sequence: CASSLGWADTYEQYF.

J is TRBJ1-1 and V is TRBV4-1; 8 bases agree with TRBD1. The germline gives CDR1 MGHRA, CDR2 YSYEKL. The ends lost 4 bases at V and 8 bases at J; junction bases unmatched: 6. The CDR3 loop spans 13 amino acids. Here the CDR3 DNA reads TGCGCCAGCAGCCCTACGACAGGGGAGGAAGCTTTCTTT. It yields the protein CASSPTTGEEAFF.

This sequence joins TRBV19 and TRBJ2-7; 7 bases map to TRBD1. Germline assignment: CDR1 LNHDA and CDR2 SQIVND (reference sequence). The CDR3 runs to 14 residues. V gave up 7 bases and J gave up 1 base; unmatched junction bases: 7. CDR3 amino acids: CASTPGRGSYEQYF. The DNA for the CDR3 is TGTGCCAGTACCCCGGGCAGGGGGTCCTACGAGCAGTACTTC. The entire variable domain, with the rest obtained from reference TRBV19 and TRBJ2-7, is as follows: DGGITQSPKYLFRKEGQNVTLSCEQNLNHDAMYWYRQDPGQGLRLIYYSQIVNDFQKGDIAEGYSVSREKKESFPLTVTSAQKNPTAFYLCASTPGRGSYEQYFGPGTRLTVT.